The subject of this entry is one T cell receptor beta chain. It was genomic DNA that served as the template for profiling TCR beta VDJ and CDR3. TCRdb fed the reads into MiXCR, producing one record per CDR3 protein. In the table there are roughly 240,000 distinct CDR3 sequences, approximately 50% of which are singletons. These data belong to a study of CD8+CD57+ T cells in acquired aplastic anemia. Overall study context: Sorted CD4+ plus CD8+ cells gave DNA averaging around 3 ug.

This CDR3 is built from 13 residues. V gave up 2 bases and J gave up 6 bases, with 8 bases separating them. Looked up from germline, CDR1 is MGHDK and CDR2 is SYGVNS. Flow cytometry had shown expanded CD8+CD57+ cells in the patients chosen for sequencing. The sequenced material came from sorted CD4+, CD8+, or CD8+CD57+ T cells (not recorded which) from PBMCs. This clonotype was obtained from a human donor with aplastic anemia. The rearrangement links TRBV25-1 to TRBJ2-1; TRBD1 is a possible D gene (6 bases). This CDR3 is CASSETGLNEQFF. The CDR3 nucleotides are TGTGCCAGCAGTGAAACAGGGCTCAATGAGCAGTTCTTC.